This entry is about one T cell receptor beta chain. The antigen remains undetermined. At the DNA level, this CDR3 is encoded by other sequences in the same sample as well. The repertoire was sequenced with immunoSEQ multiplex PCR; TCRdb's copy has only in-frame clones and lacks some. The sample carries over 60,000 clones, about 80% recorded once. The data are from a study of T cell clones after liver transplantation. Overall study context: A pre-transplant mixed lymphocyte reaction with TCRbeta sequencing defined graft-donor-reactive clones followed in post-transplant blood. At least one year of complete immunosuppression withdrawal without enzymes over twice normal defined tolerance. Overall study results and limits: Compared with third party-reactive sequences, donor-reactive ones declined more, independent of withdrawal success. Small, mixed patient groups and varying post-transplant times limit these conclusions.

The V gene end was trimmed by 6 bases and the J gene end by 5 bases; junction bases not matched to a gene: 6. The CDR3 extends over 14 amino acids. The V gene's germline CDR1 is MNHEY and CDR2 SVGAGI. The specimen was CD4+ T cells from blood, collected before liver transplant. V gene TRBV6-5 combines with J gene TRBJ2-2; TRBD2 aligns across 7 bases. The sequence derives from a human donor who received a liver transplant. The CDR3 DNA is TGTGCCAGCAGAGGACTAGGAGGAACCGGGGAGCTGTTTTTT. Amino acid sequence: CASRGLGGTGELFF.